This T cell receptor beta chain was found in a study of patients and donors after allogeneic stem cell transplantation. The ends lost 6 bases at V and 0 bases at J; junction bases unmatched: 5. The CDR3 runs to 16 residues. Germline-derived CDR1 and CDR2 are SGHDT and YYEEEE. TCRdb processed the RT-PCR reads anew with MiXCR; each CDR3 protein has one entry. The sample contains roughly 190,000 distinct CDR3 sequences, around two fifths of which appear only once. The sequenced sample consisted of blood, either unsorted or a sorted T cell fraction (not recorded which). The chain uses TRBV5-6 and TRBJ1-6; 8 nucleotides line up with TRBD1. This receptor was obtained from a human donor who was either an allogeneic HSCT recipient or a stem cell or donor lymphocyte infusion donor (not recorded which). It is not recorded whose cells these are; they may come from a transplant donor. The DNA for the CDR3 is TGTGCCAGCAACAGGGGGGGGAGCTCCTATAATTCACCCCTCCACTTT. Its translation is CASNRGGSSYNSPLHF.